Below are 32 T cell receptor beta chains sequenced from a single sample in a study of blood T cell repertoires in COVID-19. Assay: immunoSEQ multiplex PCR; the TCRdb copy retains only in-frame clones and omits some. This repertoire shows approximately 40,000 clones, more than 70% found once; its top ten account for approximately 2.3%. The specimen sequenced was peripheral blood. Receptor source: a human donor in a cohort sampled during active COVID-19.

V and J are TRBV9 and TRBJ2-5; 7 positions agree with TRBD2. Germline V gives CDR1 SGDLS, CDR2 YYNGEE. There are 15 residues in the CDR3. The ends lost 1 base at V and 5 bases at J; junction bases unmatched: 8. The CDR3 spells CASSVMGREGETQYF. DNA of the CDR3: TGTGCCAGCAGCGTAATGGGCAGGGAGGGGGAGACCCAGTACTTC.

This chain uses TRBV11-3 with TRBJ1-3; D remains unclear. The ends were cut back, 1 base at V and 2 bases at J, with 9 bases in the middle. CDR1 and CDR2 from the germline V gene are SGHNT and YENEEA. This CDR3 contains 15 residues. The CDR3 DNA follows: TGTGCCAGCAGCTTAGGGGCAGACCCTGGAAACACCATATATTTT. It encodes CASSLGADPGNTIYF. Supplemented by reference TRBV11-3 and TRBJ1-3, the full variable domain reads EAGVVQSPRYKIIEKKQPVAFWCNPISGHNTLYWYLQNLGQGPELLIRYENEEAVDDSQLPKDRFSAERLKGVDSTLKIQPAELGDSAVYLCASSLGADPGNTIYFGEGSWLTVV.

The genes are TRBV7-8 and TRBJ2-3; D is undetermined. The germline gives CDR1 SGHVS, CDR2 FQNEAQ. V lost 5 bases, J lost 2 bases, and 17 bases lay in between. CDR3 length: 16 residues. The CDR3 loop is CASSRGLRSSTDTQYF. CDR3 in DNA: TGTGCCAGCAGCCGTGGGTTGCGGTCGTCCACAGATACGCAGTATTTT.

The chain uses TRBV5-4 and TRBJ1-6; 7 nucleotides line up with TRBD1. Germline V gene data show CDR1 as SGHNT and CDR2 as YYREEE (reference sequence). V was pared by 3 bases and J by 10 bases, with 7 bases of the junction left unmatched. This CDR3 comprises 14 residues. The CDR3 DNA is TGTGCCAGCAGCTCGGGACAGCCAGAATCACCCCTCCACTTT. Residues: CASSSGQPESPLHF.

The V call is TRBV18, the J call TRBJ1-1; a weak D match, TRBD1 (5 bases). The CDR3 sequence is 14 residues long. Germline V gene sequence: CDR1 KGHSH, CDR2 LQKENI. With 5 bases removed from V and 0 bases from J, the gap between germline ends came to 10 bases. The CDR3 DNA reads TGTGCCAGCTCAGGGCAGGGAATGAACACTGAAGCTTTCTTT. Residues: CASSGQGMNTEAFF.

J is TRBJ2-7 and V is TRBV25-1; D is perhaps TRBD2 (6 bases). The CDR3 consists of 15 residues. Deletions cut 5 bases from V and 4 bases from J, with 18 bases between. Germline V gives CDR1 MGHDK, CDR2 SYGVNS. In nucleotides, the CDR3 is TGTGCCAGCAGTTCGTCGGGGACTTACTATTACGAGCAGTACTTC. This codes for CASSSSGTYYYEQYF.

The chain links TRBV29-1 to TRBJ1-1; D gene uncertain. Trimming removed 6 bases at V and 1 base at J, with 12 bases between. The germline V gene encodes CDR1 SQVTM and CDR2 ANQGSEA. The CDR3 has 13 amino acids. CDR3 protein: CSVKTQSNTEAFF. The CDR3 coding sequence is TGCAGCGTGAAGACTCAATCGAACACTGAAGCTTTCTTT. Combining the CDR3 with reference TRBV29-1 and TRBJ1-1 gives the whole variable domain SAVISQKPSRDICQRGTSLTIQCQVDSQVTMMFWYRQQPGQSLTLIATANQGSEATYESGFVIDKFPISRPNLTFSTLTVSNMSPEDSSIYLCSVKTQSNTEAFFGQGTRLTVV.

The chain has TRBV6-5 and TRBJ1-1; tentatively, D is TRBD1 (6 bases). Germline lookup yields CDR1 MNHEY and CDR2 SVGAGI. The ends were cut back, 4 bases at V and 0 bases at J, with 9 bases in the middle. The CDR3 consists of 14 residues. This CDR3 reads CASSSTGLNTEAFF. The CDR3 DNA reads TGTGCCAGCAGTTCGACAGGACTGAACACTGAAGCTTTCTTT.

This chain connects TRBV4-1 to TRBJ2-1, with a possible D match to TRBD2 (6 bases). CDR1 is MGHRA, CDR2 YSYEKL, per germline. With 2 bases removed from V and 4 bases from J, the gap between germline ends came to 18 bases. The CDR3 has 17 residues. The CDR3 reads CASSQKPPDYPYNEQFF. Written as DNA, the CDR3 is TGCGCCAGCAGCCAAAAGCCTCCGGACTACCCTTACAATGAGCAGTTCTTC.

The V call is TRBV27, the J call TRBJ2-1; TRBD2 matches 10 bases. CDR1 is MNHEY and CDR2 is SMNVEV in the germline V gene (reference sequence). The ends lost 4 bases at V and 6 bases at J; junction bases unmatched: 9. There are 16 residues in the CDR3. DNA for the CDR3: TGTGCCAGCAGTTGGGTTGTAGCGGGGGGTTCCAATGAGCAGTTCTTC. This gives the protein CASSWVVAGGSNEQFF.

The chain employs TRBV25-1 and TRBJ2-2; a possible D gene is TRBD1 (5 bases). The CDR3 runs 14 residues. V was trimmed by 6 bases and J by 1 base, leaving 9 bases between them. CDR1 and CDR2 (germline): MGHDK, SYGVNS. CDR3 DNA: TGTGCCAGCAGCCACGACAGGAACACCGGGGAGCTGTTTTTT. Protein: CASSHDRNTGELFF.

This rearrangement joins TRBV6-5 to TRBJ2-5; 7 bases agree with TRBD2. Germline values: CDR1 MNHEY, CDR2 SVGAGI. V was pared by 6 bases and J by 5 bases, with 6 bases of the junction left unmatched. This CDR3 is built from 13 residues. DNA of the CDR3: TGTGCCAGCAGCCTAGCGGAGTGGGAGACCCAGTACTTC. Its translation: CASSLAEWETQYF.

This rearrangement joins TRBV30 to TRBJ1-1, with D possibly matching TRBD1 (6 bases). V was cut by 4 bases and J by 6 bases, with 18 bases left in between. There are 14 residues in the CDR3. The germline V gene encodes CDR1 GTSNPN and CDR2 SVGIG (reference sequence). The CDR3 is CAWTKGGARAEAFF. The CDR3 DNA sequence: TGTGCCTGGACCAAGGGGGGGGCTCGGGCTGAAGCTTTCTTT.

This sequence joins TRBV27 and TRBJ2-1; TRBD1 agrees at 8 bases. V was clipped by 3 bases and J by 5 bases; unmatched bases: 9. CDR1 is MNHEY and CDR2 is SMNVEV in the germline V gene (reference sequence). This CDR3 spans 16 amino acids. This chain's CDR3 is CASSLLGQGNDNEQFF. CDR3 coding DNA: TGTGCCAGCAGTTTGCTTGGACAGGGTAATGACAATGAGCAGTTCTTC.

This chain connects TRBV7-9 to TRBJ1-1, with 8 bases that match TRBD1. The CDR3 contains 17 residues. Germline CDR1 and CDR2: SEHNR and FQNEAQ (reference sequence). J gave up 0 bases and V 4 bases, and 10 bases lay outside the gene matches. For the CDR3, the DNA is TGTGCCAGCAGCTCCCCAGGGGGCGCCTCCATGAACACTGAAGCTTTCTTT. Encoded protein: CASSSPGGASMNTEAFF.

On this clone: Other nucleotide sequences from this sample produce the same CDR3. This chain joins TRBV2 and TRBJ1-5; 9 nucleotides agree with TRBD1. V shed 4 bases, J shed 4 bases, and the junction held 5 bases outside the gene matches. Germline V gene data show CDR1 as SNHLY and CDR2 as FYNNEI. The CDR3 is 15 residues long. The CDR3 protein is CASSGGQGRNQPQHF. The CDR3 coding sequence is TGTGCCAGCAGTGGGGGACAGGGACGGAATCAGCCCCAGCATTTT.

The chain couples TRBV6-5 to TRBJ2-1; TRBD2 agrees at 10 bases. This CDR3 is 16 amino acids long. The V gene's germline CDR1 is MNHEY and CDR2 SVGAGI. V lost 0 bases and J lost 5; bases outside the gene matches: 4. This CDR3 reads CASSYSQRGGDNEQFF. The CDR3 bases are TGTGCCAGCAGTTACTCCCAGCGGGGGGGTGACAATGAGCAGTTCTTC.

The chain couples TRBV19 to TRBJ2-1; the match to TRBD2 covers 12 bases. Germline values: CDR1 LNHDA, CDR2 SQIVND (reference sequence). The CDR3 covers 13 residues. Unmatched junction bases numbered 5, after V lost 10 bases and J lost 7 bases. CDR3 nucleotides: TGTGCCACTAGCGGGGGGGCGAAGAATGAGCAGTTCTTC. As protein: CATSGGAKNEQFF.

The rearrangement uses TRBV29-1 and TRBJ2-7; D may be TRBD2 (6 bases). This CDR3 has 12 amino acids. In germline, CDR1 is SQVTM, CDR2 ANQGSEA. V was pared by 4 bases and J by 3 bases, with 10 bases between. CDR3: CSVVEGFYEQYF. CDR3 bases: TGCAGCGTTGTGGAGGGGTTCTACGAGCAGTACTTC.

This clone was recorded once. In nucleotides, the CDR3 is TGCGCCAGCAGCCAAGGGGGACTAGCGGGGATCTCCTACAATGAGCAGTTCTTC. Translation: CASSQGGLAGISYNEQFF. The gene calls are TRBV4-1 and TRBJ2-1; 13 bases map to TRBD2. Trimming cost V 1 base and J 0 bases; bases outside gene matches: 3. Germline V CDR1 and CDR2: MGHRA, YSYEKL. There are 18 residues in the CDR3.

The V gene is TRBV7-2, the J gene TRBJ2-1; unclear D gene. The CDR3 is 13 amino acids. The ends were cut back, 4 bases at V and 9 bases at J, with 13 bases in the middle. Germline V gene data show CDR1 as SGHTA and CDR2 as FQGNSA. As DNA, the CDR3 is TGTGCCAGCAGCTCCCGACAAGGCACTGAGCAGTTCTTC. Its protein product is CASSSRQGTEQFF.

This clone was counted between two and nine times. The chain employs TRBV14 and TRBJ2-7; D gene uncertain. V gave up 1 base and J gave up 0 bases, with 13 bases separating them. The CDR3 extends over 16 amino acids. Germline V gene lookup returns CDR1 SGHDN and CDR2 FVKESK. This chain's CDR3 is CASSQGPTGTSYEQYF. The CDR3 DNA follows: TGTGCCAGCAGCCAAGGACCTACGGGTACCTCCTACGAGCAGTACTTC.

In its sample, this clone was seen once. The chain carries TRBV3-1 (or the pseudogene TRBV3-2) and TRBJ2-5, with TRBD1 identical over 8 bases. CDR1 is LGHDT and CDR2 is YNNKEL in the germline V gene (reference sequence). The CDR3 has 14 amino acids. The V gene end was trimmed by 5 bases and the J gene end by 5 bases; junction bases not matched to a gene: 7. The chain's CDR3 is CASSFRQGSETQYF. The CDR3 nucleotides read TGTGCCAGCAGCTTCCGACAGGGGTCCGAGACCCAGTACTTC.

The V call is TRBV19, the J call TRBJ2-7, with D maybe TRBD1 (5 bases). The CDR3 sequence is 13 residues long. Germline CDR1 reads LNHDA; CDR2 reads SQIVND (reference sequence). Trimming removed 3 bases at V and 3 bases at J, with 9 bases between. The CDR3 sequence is CASSMGQDYEQYF. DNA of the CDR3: TGTGCCAGTAGTATGGGGCAAGACTACGAGCAGTACTTC.

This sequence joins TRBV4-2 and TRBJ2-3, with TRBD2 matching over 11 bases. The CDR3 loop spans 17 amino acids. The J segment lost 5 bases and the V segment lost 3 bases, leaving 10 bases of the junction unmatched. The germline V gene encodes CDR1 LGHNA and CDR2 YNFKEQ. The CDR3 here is CASSQDSGGVLRDTQYF. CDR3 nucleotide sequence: TGTGCCAGCAGCCAGGATAGCGGGGGGGTCCTGCGAGATACGCAGTATTTT.

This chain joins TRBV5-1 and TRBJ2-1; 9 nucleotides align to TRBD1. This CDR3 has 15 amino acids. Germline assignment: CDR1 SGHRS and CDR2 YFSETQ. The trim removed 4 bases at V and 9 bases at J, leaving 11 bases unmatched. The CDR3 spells CASSGYRGQVGEQFF. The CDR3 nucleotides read TGCGCCAGCAGCGGATACAGGGGGCAAGTAGGTGAGCAGTTCTTC. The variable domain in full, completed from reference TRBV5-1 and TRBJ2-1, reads KAGVTQTPRYLIKTRGQQVTLSCSPISGHRSVSWYQQTPGQGLQFLFEYFSETQRNKGNFPGRFSGRQFSNSRSEMNVSTLELGDSALYLCASSGYRGQVGEQFFGPGTRLTVL.

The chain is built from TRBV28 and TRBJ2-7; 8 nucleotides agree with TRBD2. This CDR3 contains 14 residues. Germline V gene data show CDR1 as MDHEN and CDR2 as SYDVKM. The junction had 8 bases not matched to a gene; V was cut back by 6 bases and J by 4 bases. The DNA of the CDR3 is TGTGCCAGCAGAGTCGGGGGGGGAGTTTACGAGCAGTACTTC. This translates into CASRVGGGVYEQYF.

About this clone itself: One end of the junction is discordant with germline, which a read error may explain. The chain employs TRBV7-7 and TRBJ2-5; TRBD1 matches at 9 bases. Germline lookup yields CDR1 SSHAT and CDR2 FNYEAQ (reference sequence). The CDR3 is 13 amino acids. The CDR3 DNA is TGTGCTAGCAGCCTGGGACAGGGAAAGACCCAGTACTTC. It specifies CASSLGQGKTQYF.

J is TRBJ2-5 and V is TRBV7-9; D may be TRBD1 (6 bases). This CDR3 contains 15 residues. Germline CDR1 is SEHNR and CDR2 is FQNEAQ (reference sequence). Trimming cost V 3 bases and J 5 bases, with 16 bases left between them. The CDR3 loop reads CASSFIQGVIETQYF. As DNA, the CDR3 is TGTGCCAGCAGCTTTATACAGGGTGTGATTGAGACCCAGTACTTC.

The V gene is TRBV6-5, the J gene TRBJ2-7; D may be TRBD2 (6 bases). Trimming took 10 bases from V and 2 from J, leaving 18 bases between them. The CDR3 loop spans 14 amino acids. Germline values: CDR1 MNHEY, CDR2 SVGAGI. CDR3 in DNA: TGTGCCACAAATACCGGGACTTATCCCTACGAGCAGTACTTC. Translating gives CATNTGTYPYEQYF.

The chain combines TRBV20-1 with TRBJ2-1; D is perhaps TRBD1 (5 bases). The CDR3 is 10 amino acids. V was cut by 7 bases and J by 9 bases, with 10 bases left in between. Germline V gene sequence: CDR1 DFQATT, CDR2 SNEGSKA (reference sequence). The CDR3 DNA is TGCAGTGGGGCTAGGGGTGAGCAGTTCTTC. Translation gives CSGARGEQFF.

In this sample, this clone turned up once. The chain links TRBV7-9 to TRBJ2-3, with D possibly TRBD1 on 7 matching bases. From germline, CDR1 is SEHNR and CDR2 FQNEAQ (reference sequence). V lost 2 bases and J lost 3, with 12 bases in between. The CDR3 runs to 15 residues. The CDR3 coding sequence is TGTGCCAGCAGCTTACTGCAGGGGGGTACAGATACGCAGTATTTT. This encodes CASSLLQGGTDTQYF.